The sequence of this T cell receptor (beta chain) was determined in a study of blood T cell repertoires in COVID-19. Overall study context: COVID-19 samples from acute and convalescent phases originated in the United States, Italy and Spain. The cDNA or gDNA used as material had been derived from T cells, B-cell-depleted T cells, or PBMCs.

The trim removed 1 base at V and 6 bases at J, leaving 7 bases unmatched. CDR3 length: 16 residues. Germline V gene sequence: CDR1 SGHVS, CDR2 FQNEAQ. In the original processing: Scientists estimated how many nucleated cells there were by amplifying reference gene primers. Produced via immunoSEQ multiplex PCR; TCRdb's table is partial and in-frame only. The V and J calls and clone size were taken over from that table, and D and trimming were inferred from the DNA. This table holds 110,000 or so clones, 70% to 85% found once. The chain has TRBV7-8 and TRBJ2-3; TRBD2 matches at 10 bases. The sample taken for sequencing was peripheral blood. The sequence was collected from a man aged 45-65 years with acute or convalescent COVID-19. The DNA for the CDR3 is TGTGCCAGCAGCTTAGTAAGCGGGGGGGCTGTGGATACGCAGTATTTT. This sequence encodes CASSLVSGGAVDTQYF.